The 10 T cell receptor beta chains below all came from one sample that was sequenced in a study of cytomegalovirus exposure and HLA in healthy donors. Both 60 Vbeta primers and 13 Jbeta primers went into the PCR. Some clones are missing from TCRdb's copy, which holds only in-frame ones; the method was immunoSEQ multiplex PCR. The table lists 150,000 to 200,000 clones, over 80% of them singletons. Sequencing was performed on PBMCs. The source is a human donor in good health.

This chain links TRBV10-3 with TRBJ1-2; D is possibly TRBD1 (5 bases). This CDR3 is 14 amino acids long. CDR1 and CDR2 from the germline V gene are ENHRY and SYGVKD. Trimming stripped 4 bases from V and 3 bases from J, with 12 bases between. The CDR3, as DNA: TGTGCCATCAGTGTAGGGGTCAGGGACTATGGCTACACCTTC. This encodes CAISVGVRDYGYTF.

V and J are TRBV7-9 and TRBJ1-1; D perhaps matches TRBD1 (5 bases). V was pared by 1 base and J by 6 bases, with 9 bases between. The CDR3 covers 13 residues. CDR1 and CDR2 (germline): SEHNR, FQNEAQ (reference sequence). The CDR3 DNA reads as TGTGCCAGCAGCTTAGGGGACTTTTCTGAAGCTTTCTTT. This gives the protein CASSLGDFSEAFF.

This clone is a singleton in its sample. The chain links TRBV10-3 to TRBJ1-3; no clear D. Trimming stripped 8 bases from V and 0 bases from J, with 14 bases between. The CDR3 has 15 amino acids. The germline gives CDR1 ENHRY, CDR2 SYGVKD. The CDR3 here is CAIGTANPSGNTIYF. In nucleotides, the CDR3 is TGTGCCATCGGCACAGCTAATCCCTCTGGAAACACCATATATTTT.

The chain employs TRBV2 and TRBJ2-3, with D possibly matching TRBD1 (6 bases). Germline lookup yields CDR1 SNHLY and CDR2 FYNNEI. CDR3 length equals 16 residues. V was pared by 1 base and J by 0 bases, with 11 bases between. This CDR3 reads CASSEETGSSTDTQYF. CDR3 DNA: TGTGCCAGCAGTGAAGAGACAGGATCTAGCACAGATACGCAGTATTTT.

This clone occurred once. The chain combines TRBV4-2 with TRBJ2-3, with TRBD2 matching 7 bases. This CDR3 contains 16 residues. The junction had 5 bases not matched to a gene; V was cut back by 0 bases and J by 2 bases. Germline assignment: CDR1 LGHNA and CDR2 YNFKEQ. CDR3 amino acids: CASSQDKTSATDTQYF. CDR3 nucleotides: TGTGCCAGCAGCCAAGATAAAACTAGCGCCACAGATACGCAGTATTTT.

The genes are TRBV4-3 and TRBJ2-5; the D is unclear. The V end lost 0 bases, the J end lost 5 bases, and 13 bases lay between the germline ends. The germline V gene has CDR1 LGHNA and CDR2 YSLEER. This CDR3 region has 15 residues. CDR3 amino acids: CASSQDLGPGETQYF. CDR3 nucleotides: TGCGCCAGCAGCCAAGATCTGGGTCCCGGGGAGACCCAGTACTTC.

The J gene is TRBJ2-7, the V gene TRBV6-4; the match to TRBD1 covers 7 bases. The CDR3 is 12 residues long. The ends lost 2 bases at V and 12 bases at J; junction bases unmatched: 7. CDR1 is MRHNA, CDR2 SNTAGT, per germline. The CDR3 here is CASSDLGQEPYF. CDR3 bases: TGTGCCAGCAGTGACCTTGGACAGGAACCGTACTTC.

The V and J genes are TRBV7-9 and TRBJ1-1, with TRBD1 identical over 7 bases. The CDR3 is made up of 14 amino acids. Trimming at V came to 6 bases and at J to 1 base, leaving 5 bases not matched to a gene. Germline CDR1 SEHNR, CDR2 FQNEAQ (reference sequence). CDR3 sequence (DNA): TGTGCCAGCAGGCACAGGGGCGAGAACACTGAAGCTTTCTTT. Translating gives CASRHRGENTEAFF.

The chain links TRBV7-9 to TRBJ1-5; TRBD1 aligns across 7 bases. The germline V gene encodes CDR1 SEHNR and CDR2 FQNEAQ (reference sequence). The ends lost 5 bases at V and 2 bases at J; junction bases unmatched: 9. This CDR3 contains 16 residues. The CDR3 sequence is CASSGRQGGRNQPQHF. The CDR3 DNA is TGTGCCAGCAGCGGGCGACAGGGTGGACGCAATCAGCCCCAGCATTTT.

CDR3 nucleotide sequence: TGTGCCAGTAGTCCCGGCAAGGGGGTCCTCACCGGGGAGCTGTTTTTT. It specifies CASSPGKGVLTGELFF. The rearrangement joins TRBV19 to TRBJ2-2, with D perhaps TRBD1 (6 bases). This CDR3 is built from 16 residues. Germline values: CDR1 LNHDA, CDR2 SQIVND (reference sequence). Trimming stripped 5 bases from V and 4 bases from J, with 17 bases between. Complete variable domain (other parts from reference TRBV19 and TRBJ2-2): DGGITQSPKYLFRKEGQNVTLSCEQNLNHDAMYWYRQDPGQGLRLIYYSQIVNDFQKGDIAEGYSVSREKKESFPLTVTSAQKNPTAFYLCASSPGKGVLTGELFFGEGSRLTVL.